The 21 T cell receptor beta chains presented below share a single source sample, sequenced in a study of T-cell memory formation after mild COVID-19. TCRdb ran MiXCR on the 5' RACE reads and lists one entry per CDR3 protein. Found here are about 38,000 distinct CDR3 sequences, over 9.5% of them singletons; the top ten hold around 28%. Sequencing was carried out using PBMCs or a T cell subset sorted from them (not recorded which). These receptors all stem from a man between 18 and 29 years old who had mild COVID-19 (a few samples of this study predate the infection). Cell type and time point are not known.

This clonotype has only a few counts. The chain employs TRBV12-3 or TRBV12-4 and TRBJ1-4; D is uncertain. The CDR3 loop spans 14 amino acids. The V gene lost 3 bases and the J gene lost 6 bases, with 11 bases spanning the gap. The CDR3 nucleotides are TGTGCCAGCAGTTTCTCCAGGATTTATGAAAAACTGTTTTTT. Its translation: CASSFSRIYEKLFF.

This clonotype was recorded a few times. The rearrangement uses TRBV23-1 and TRBJ2-2; 9 bases agree with TRBD1. TRBV23-1 is recorded as an ORF, its role being uncertain. The CDR3 totals 16 residues. V lost 0 bases to trimming and J lost 5 bases; unmatched junction nucleotides: 4. This CDR3 is CASSQSWTGVTGELFF. Here the CDR3 DNA reads TGCGCCAGCAGTCAATCCTGGACAGGGGTTACCGGGGAGCTGTTTTTT.

Relative to its sample, this clonotype is medium-sized. J is TRBJ2-4 and V is TRBV9, with 13 nucleotides matching TRBD2. This CDR3 has 19 amino acids. The trim removed 4 bases at V and 0 bases at J, leaving 10 bases unmatched. Per germline, CDR1 SGDLS and CDR2 YYNGEE. The CDR3 spells CASSPTSGGSLVAKNIQYF. The CDR3 DNA is TGTGCCAGCAGCCCGACTAGCGGGGGGTCCCTCGTAGCCAAAAACATTCAGTACTTC.

This clonotype showed up many times. The chain uses TRBV7-6 and TRBJ2-5, with D maybe TRBD2 (6 bases). V was cut by 4 bases and J by 2 bases, with 17 bases left in between. Germline V CDR1 and CDR2: SGHVS, FNYEAQ. The CDR3 loop spans 16 amino acids. CDR3 sequence reads: CASSYTGAGRQETQYF. CDR3 sequence (DNA): TGTGCCAGCAGCTATACCGGAGCGGGTCGGCAAGAGACCCAGTACTTC.

This clonotype was counted at least ten times. This rearrangement joins TRBV23-1 to TRBJ2-5; a possible D gene is TRBD1 (6 bases). TRBV23-1 is treated as an ORF (open reading frame) with a function not yet certain. The CDR3 sequence is 14 residues long. V lost 6 bases and J lost 1, with 12 bases in between. CDR3 bases: TGCGCCAGCAGGACAGGACTTCCCCAAGAGACCCAGTACTTC. The encoded protein is CASRTGLPQETQYF.

This clonotype was observed at least ten times. The gene calls are TRBV5-1 and TRBJ2-3, with D maybe TRBD2 (6 bases). From germline, CDR1 is SGHRS and CDR2 YFSETQ. The CDR3 has 15 residues. Trimming removed 4 bases at V and 2 bases at J, with 14 bases between. Here the CDR3 DNA reads TGCGCCAGCAGCCCGGGACGGGGGAACACAGATACGCAGTATTTT. This sequence encodes CASSPGRGNTDTQYF.

The chain joins TRBV7-9 to TRBJ2-5, with a possible D match to TRBD2 (5 bases). Germline CDR1 and CDR2: SEHNR and FQNEAQ (reference sequence). The CDR3 sequence is 11 residues long. V dropped 5 bases and J dropped 4 bases, with 5 bases sitting between them. The DNA of the CDR3 is TGTGCCAGCAGCGGAGGAGAGACCCAGTACTTC. Protein sequence: CASSGGETQYF.

This clonotype was counted ten times or more. This chain links TRBV6-6 with TRBJ2-7; TRBD2 is a possible D gene (5 bases). CDR3 length equals 14 residues. V dropped 5 bases and J dropped 0 bases, with 11 bases sitting between them. Germline-derived CDR1 and CDR2 are MNHNY and SVGAGI (reference sequence). The CDR3 coding sequence is TGTGCCAGCAGTAACGGGGAGAGCTCCTACGAGCAGTACTTC. This gives the protein CASSNGESSYEQYF.

V is TRBV10-3 and J is TRBJ1-3; 7 bases line up with TRBD1. V shed 9 bases, J shed 4 bases, and the junction held 3 bases outside the gene matches. The length of the CDR3 is 12 residues. Germline V gene data show CDR1 as ENHRY and CDR2 as SYGVKD. Here the CDR3 DNA reads TGTGCCATAGGGACAGAGGGAAACACCATATATTTT. It translates to CAIGTEGNTIYF.

This clonotype was seen a few times. The chain couples TRBV6-2 or TRBV6-3 to TRBJ2-1; 8 bases are shared with TRBD2. This CDR3 is built from 16 residues. V shed 7 bases, J shed 9 bases, and the junction held 17 bases outside the gene matches. Per germline, CDR1 MNHEY and CDR2 SVGEGT. This CDR3 reads CASNGGASTSSGEQFF. CDR3 DNA: TGTGCCAGCAACGGGGGGGCCTCGACCAGCTCAGGTGAGCAGTTCTTC.

This clonotype was found many times. The chain carries TRBV7-7 and TRBJ2-5; D is unresolved. V lost 5 bases and J lost 5, with 9 bases in between. Germline V CDR1 and CDR2: SSHAT, FNYEAQ (reference sequence). This CDR3 contains 12 residues. CDR3 sequence (DNA): TGTGCCAGCAGCGCTTGGAAGGAGACCCAGTACTTC. Amino acid sequence: CASSAWKETQYF.

This clonotype showed up many times. The genes are TRBV5-1 and TRBJ1-2, with 12 bases identical to TRBD1. The CDR3 is 15 residues long. V gave up 2 bases and J gave up 8 bases; unmatched junction bases: 7. Per germline, CDR1 SGHRS and CDR2 YFSETQ. CDR3 region: CASSFVGQGAAGYTF. In DNA form, the CDR3 reads TGCGCCAGCAGCTTTGTGGGACAGGGGGCGGCCGGCTACACCTTC.

This clonotype has more than one count but fewer than ten. The chain links TRBV6-5 to TRBJ1-5, with TRBD1 as a possible D gene (5 bases). The CDR3 is made up of 15 amino acids. Trimming pared 5 bases from V and 2 bases from J, leaving 13 bases between. Per germline, CDR1 MNHEY and CDR2 SVGAGI. CDR3 protein: CASSATGTGNQPQHF. The CDR3 DNA follows: TGTGCCAGCAGTGCGACGGGGACGGGCAATCAGCCCCAGCATTTT.

There are many counts of this clonotype. J is TRBJ2-3 and V is TRBV4-2; D uncertain. Germline loops: CDR1 LGHNA, CDR2 YNFKEQ. V was pared by 3 bases and J by 6 bases, with 10 bases between. The CDR3 covers 13 residues. CDR3 sequence (DNA): TGTGCCAGCAGCCAGGGTGGGAAGGATACGCAGTATTTT. Its protein product is CASSQGGKDTQYF.

The chain has TRBV4-1 and TRBJ2-3; D gene unclear. The germline V and J ends were trimmed by 0 bases and 3 bases, with 13 bases remaining between them. CDR3 length: 16 residues. Per the germline V gene, CDR1 is MGHRA and CDR2 is YSYEKL. CDR3 residues: CASSQDGPLGTDTQYF. DNA of the CDR3: TGCGCCAGCAGCCAAGATGGCCCTCTGGGGACAGATACGCAGTATTTT.

Many counts were recorded for this clonotype. The chain joins TRBV2 to TRBJ1-1; no reliable D call. The germline V gene encodes CDR1 SNHLY and CDR2 FYNNEI. CDR3 size: 11 residues. Trimming stripped 10 bases from V and 1 base from J, with 7 bases between. CDR3 DNA sequence: TGTGCCACGCGCGAGAACACTGAAGCTTTCTTT. Translation: CATRENTEAFF.

This clonotype was counted at least ten times. The J gene is TRBJ2-5, the V gene TRBV7-2; 12 nucleotides align to TRBD2. The CDR3 totals 17 residues. CDR1 and CDR2 (germline): SGHTA, FQGNSA. V was pared by 5 bases and J by 5 bases, with 12 bases of the junction left unmatched. The CDR3 sequence: CASSNAPSGGALETQYF. The DNA of the CDR3 is TGTGCCAGCAGCAACGCCCCTAGCGGGGGGGCCCTGGAGACCCAGTACTTC.

This clonotype has at least ten counts. The chain employs TRBV6-2 or TRBV6-3 and TRBJ1-2; no clear D. Germline CDR1 and CDR2: MNHEY and SVGEGT. Between the trimmed V and J ends, which lost 4 bases and 1 base, there was a span of 13 bases. This CDR3 has 15 amino acids. The CDR3 nucleotides read TGTGCCAGCAGTTCCGGGTCGTACGTTAACTATGGCTACACCTTC. Protein product: CASSSGSYVNYGYTF.

The sample holds one count of this clonotype. This may be a read error, as it is one base from a much larger clone. V is TRBV6-5 and J is TRBJ1-3; D remains unclear. The CDR3 is made up of 12 amino acids. The germline gives CDR1 MNHEY, CDR2 SVGAGI. The CDR3 reads CVVLFNGDTIYF. CDR3 coding DNA: TGTGTCGTACTATTCAACGGGGACACCATATATTTT.

V usage is TRBV3-1 and J usage is TRBJ2-7; D is uncertain. V gave up 5 bases and J gave up 3 bases, with 14 bases separating them. The V gene's germline CDR1 is LGHDT and CDR2 YNNKEL (reference sequence). The CDR3 is 14 amino acids. The CDR3 region has the DNA TGTGCCAGCAGCTACCGCGGAGTCCTCTACGAGCAGTACTTC. It encodes CASSYRGVLYEQYF.

This clonotype showed up many times. CDR3 DNA sequence: TGTGCCAGCAGCTTGGCCTTGGGTGAGTCATATGGGGCCAACGTCCTGACTTTC. Translating it yields CASSLALGESYGANVLTF. The V gene is TRBV5-6, the J gene TRBJ2-6; unclear D gene. Looked up from germline, CDR1 is SGHDT and CDR2 is YYEEEE. The CDR3 totals 18 residues. The V end lost 0 bases, the J end lost 3 bases, and 16 bases lay between the germline ends.